The clone carrying this TCR beta chain was seen only a few times. Its antigen remains unidentified. Clones were read by immunoSEQ multiplex PCR, and TCRdb kept only the in-frame ones, dropping some. The profile shows approximately 30,000 clones, about 72% of them singletons. Time point noted: cycle 4 day 1 (C4D1), after less than 7 weeks of nivolumab. Every single patient, without exception, relapsed after autologous stem cell transplantation, and brentuximab vedotin exposure varied. Germline CDR1 and CDR2: MDHEN and SYDVKM. The CDR3 contains 15 residues. Trimming took off 6 bases at V and 7 bases at J, with 19 bases between the two ends. The sample belongs to a study of PD-1 blockade in classical Hodgkin lymphoma. Overall study context: Intravenous nivolumab at 3 mg/kg was given to patients every 2 weeks.

Study observations and caveats: Some patients started nivolumab under 1 year after ASCT, and they were excluded. In newly diagnosed patients, baseline TCR diversity was reportedly below that of healthy donors.

This clonotype was obtained from a human donor with classical Hodgkin lymphoma. Sequencing was performed on peripheral blood mononuclear cells (PBMCs), taken before the fourth cycle of nivolumab. The V gene is TRBV28, the J gene TRBJ2-1; the D gene is possibly TRBD1 (6 bases). DNA for the CDR3: TGTGCCAGCAGGGAGGACAGACGGGTGGGGAATGAGCAGTTCTTC. It encodes CASREDRRVGNEQFF.